This TCR beta chain was recorded in a study of cytomegalovirus exposure and HLA in healthy donors. Study-wide findings and caveats: Most TCR sequences showed up rarely, but some public TCRs showed up in many donors.

PCR involved 60 Vbeta and 13 Jbeta primers. Libraries were prepared by immunoSEQ multiplex PCR; TCRdb keeps only in-frame clonotypes and omits some of them. The table lists about 130,000 clones, roughly 15% of them singletons, with roughly 3% in the top ten. Worth noting for this clone: Its matching antigen is unknown.

This CDR3 comprises 14 residues. Trimming pared 9 bases from V and 5 bases from J, leaving 19 bases between. Germline CDR1 is MDHEN and CDR2 is SYDVKM. This chain links TRBV28 with TRBJ1-2; D possibly corresponds to TRBD1 (6 bases). This TCR came from a female donor in good health and CMV-seropositive. The sample consisted of PBMCs. Here the CDR3 DNA reads TGTGCCAGTACTCAAGGGGGATTTTTTTATGGCTACACCTTC. Translated, it gives CASTQGGFFYGYTF.